This T cell receptor (beta chain) comes out of a study of blood T cell repertoires in COVID-19. About the study: Acute and convalescent COVID-19 samples came from the United States, Italy and Spain. T cells, B-cell-depleted T cells, or PBMCs provided the cDNA or gDNA that served as material.

In the study's own analysis: Reference gene primer amplification gave estimated nucleated cell counts. Libraries were prepared by immunoSEQ multiplex PCR; TCRdb keeps only in-frame clonotypes and omits some of them. V, J and clone size reflect that table, while D and trimming were determined from the DNA. The sample includes approximately 75,000 clones, approximately 74% of them seen just once. Germline assignment: CDR1 SNHLY and CDR2 FYNNEI. The CDR3 sequence is 14 residues long. V was cut by 7 bases and J by 3 bases, with 15 bases left in between. Sample: peripheral blood. The V and J genes are TRBV2 and TRBJ1-2; weak D call: TRBD1 (5 bases). The TCR sequence derives from a human donor with acute or convalescent COVID-19. The donor label of this sample is uncertain. The CDR3 loop is CASTGRGGDYGYTF. Here the CDR3 DNA reads TGTGCCAGCACGGGAAGGGGAGGGGACTATGGCTACACCTTC.